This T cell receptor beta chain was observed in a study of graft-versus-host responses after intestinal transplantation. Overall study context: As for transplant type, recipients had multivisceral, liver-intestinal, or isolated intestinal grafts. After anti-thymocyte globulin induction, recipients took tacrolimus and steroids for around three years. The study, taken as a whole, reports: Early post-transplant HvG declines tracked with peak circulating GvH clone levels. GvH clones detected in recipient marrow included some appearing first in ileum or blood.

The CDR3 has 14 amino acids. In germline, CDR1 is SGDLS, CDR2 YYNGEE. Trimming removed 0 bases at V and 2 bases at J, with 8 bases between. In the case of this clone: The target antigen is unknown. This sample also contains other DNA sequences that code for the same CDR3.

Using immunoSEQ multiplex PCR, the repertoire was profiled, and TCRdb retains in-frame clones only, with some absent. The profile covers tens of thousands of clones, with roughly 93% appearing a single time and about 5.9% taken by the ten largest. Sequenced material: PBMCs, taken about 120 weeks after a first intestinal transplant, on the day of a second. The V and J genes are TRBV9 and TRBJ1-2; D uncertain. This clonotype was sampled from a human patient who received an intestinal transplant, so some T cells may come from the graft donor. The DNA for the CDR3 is TGTGCCAGCAGCGTAGGAGGCGGAAACTATGGCTACACCTTC. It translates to CASSVGGGNYGYTF.